This TCR beta chain was observed in a study of CD8+ T cells in alopecia areata. Whole-study results and caveats: Association of baseline CD8+ expansion with response is uncertain owing to one nonresponder.

Comment on this clone: What it binds is unknown.

TCR sequencing used cDNA made by reverse transcription of extracted RNA. Libraries were prepared by immunoSEQ multiplex PCR; TCRdb keeps only in-frame clonotypes and omits some of them. The table lists some 170,000 clones, 58% of them singletons, with 15% to 20% in the top ten. Germline V CDR1 and CDR2: SGHRS, YFSETQ. The CDR3 spans 15 residues. Trimming stripped 1 base from V and 3 bases from J, with 14 bases between. Treatment of the sample: oral pan-JAK inhibitor, 5-10 mg twice daily. Researchers picked out CD4+ and CD8+ T cells from PBMCs by sorting. The chain links TRBV5-1 to TRBJ2-7; D is perhaps TRBD1 or TRBD2 (5 bases each). The material was CD4+ T cells sorted from blood, obtained at approximately week 60, from a patient treated with tofacitinib. The receptor was isolated from a human donor with alopecia areata. The CDR3 loop is CASSLTPGALYEQYF. The CDR3 DNA reads TGCGCCAGCAGCTTGACCCCCGGGGCCCTCTACGAGCAGTACTTC. The complete variable domain, with remaining parts taken from reference TRBV5-1 and TRBJ2-7, reads KAGVTQTPRYLIKTRGQQVTLSCSPISGHRSVSWYQQTPGQGLQFLFEYFSETQRNKGNFPGRFSGRQFSNSRSEMNVSTLELGDSALYLCASSLTPGALYEQYFGPGTRLTVT.